A selection of T cell receptor beta chains follows, all from one sample in a study of regulatory T cells in long-lasting Graves disease. TCRdb re-derived calls from the multiplex PCR reads in MiXCR, one entry per CDR3 protein. The repertoire consists of fewer than 550,000 distinct CDR3 sequences, with about 15% occurring once and the leading ten covering under 30%. The sample was also reused in another study, on T cells in Graves' hyperthyroidism and ophthalmopathy.

This specimen consisted of peripheral blood mononuclear cells (PBMCs), obtained at new diagnosis, from a patient treated with antithyroid drugs. These receptors were collected from a woman aged 18-29 years with Graves disease. Each CDR3 is given without its conserved first and last residue.

v_call cdr3_aa
TRBV4-1 ASSLSPGLSYEQY
TRBV7-2 ASSGGLAETQY
TRBV2 ASSPFDRSAYEQY
TRBV3-1 ASSPLGVSSGTYNEQF
TRBV24-1 ATSDLQGDPLGQGGSYEQY
TRBV6-1 ASSTGQGRHEQY
TRBV18 ASSPRVLSGNTIY
TRBV7-9 ASSPDVEQF
TRBV20-1 SATPRNQPQH
TRBV27 ASSFPTLGSSYEQY
TRBV7-2 ASSLVSTGRSGYT
TRBV11-2 ASSLFSPGLARADTQY
TRBV7-3 ASSLTRGMKDTEAF